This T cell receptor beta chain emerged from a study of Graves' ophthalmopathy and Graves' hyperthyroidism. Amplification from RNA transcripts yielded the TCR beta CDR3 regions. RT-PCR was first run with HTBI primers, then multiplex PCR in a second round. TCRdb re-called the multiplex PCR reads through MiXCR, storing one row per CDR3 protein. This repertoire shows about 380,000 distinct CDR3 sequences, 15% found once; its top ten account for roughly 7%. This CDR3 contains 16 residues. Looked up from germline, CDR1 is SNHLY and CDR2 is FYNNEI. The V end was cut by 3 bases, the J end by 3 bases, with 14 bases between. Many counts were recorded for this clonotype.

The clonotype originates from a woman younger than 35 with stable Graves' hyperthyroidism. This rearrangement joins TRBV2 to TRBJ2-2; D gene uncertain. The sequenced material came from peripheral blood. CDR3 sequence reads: CASSDGWVTHTGELFF. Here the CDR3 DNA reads TGTGCCAGCAGTGATGGATGGGTTACCCACACCGGGGAGCTGTTTTTT.